One and the same sample provided the 19 T cell receptor beta chains below, sequenced in a study of Ad26.COV2.S vaccination and SARS-CoV-2 variants. Treatment described: 19 received Ad26.COV2.S at low or high dose, single or two shots; several received placebo; per-sample allocation not given. After the first vaccine or placebo injection, samples were drawn on day 63. TCRdb's table, derived via immunoSEQ multiplex PCR, lists solely in-frame clones and lacks some. This table has hundreds of thousands of clones, more than 80% appearing once. Material: peripheral blood, obtained in a trial of Ad26.COV2.S vaccine versus placebo. The receptors derive from a person aged 18-65 years who received the Ad26.COV2.S COVID-19 vaccine or a placebo.

This chain joins TRBV6-5 and TRBJ2-7; TRBD2 matches 7 bases. The CDR3 is 15 amino acids. The V gene's germline CDR1 is MNHEY and CDR2 SVGAGI. The ends lost 10 bases at V and 3 bases at J; junction bases unmatched: 15. The CDR3 region has the DNA TGTGCCACCCTTAGGAGGTCTAGCGGTATCTACGAGCAGTACTTC. This encodes CATLRRSSGIYEQYF.

This chain joins TRBV6-5 and TRBJ1-5; D perhaps matches TRBD1 (6 bases). This CDR3 is 13 amino acids long. The germline V and J ends were trimmed by 5 bases and 7 bases, with 12 bases remaining between them. CDR1 MNHEY and CDR2 SVGAGI come from the germline V gene. This CDR3 is CASSQGSGQPQHF. DNA for the CDR3: TGTGCCAGCAGTCAGGGGTCCGGGCAGCCCCAGCATTTT.

V usage is TRBV10-3 and J usage is TRBJ1-2; D unclear. The CDR3 runs to 13 residues. Trimming stripped 10 bases from V and 5 bases from J, with 17 bases between. Looked up from germline, CDR1 is ENHRY and CDR2 is SYGVKD. The CDR3 sequence is CAKSDMEGYGYTF. The CDR3 coding sequence is TGTGCCAAAAGCGACATGGAGGGTTATGGCTACACCTTC.

This clone was seen a single time. This specimen includes other DNA sequences encoding the same CDR3. The V call is TRBV19, the J call TRBJ2-1, with 10 bases fitting TRBD2. The CDR3 length is 13 residues. V was clipped by 6 bases and J by 10 bases; unmatched bases: 6. Germline assignment: CDR1 LNHDA and CDR2 SQIVND (reference sequence). CDR3 nucleotides: TGTGCCAGTAGCCCCCTGACTAGCGGGGAGCAGTTCTTC. It is translated as CASSPLTSGEQFF.

The table lists this clone with a count of one. This chain uses TRBV5-1 with TRBJ1-6, with 7 nucleotides matching TRBD1. This CDR3 has 14 residues. Germline V gene lookup returns CDR1 SGHRS and CDR2 YFSETQ. V was clipped by 3 bases and J by 7 bases; unmatched bases: 4. CDR3 amino acids: CASSSGQQNSPLHF. CDR3 bases: TGCGCCAGCAGCTCGGGACAGCAAAATTCACCCCTCCACTTT.

This chain connects TRBV30 to TRBJ2-7; D may be TRBD2 (5 bases). Per germline, CDR1 GTSNPN and CDR2 SVGIG (reference sequence). V lost 0 bases and J lost 7, with 13 bases in between. The CDR3 consists of 13 residues. In DNA, the CDR3 is TGTGCCTGGAGTGTAGCTTCCTCGGGAGAGCAGTACTTC. This translates into CAWSVASSGEQYF. The whole variable domain, filled in from reference TRBV30 and TRBJ2-7, reads SQTIHQWPATLVQPVGSPLSLECTVEGTSNPNLYWYRQAAGRGLQLLFYSVGIGQISSEVPQNLSASRPQDRQFILSSKKLLLSDSGFYLCAWSVASSGEQYFGPGTRLTVT.

The gene calls are TRBV18 and TRBJ2-7; the D gene is possibly TRBD2 (5 bases). Germline values: CDR1 KGHSH, CDR2 LQKENI. CDR3 length equals 12 residues. V was clipped by 2 bases and J by 5 bases, with 7 bases between them. As DNA, the CDR3 is TGTGCCAGCTCACCAAGCGGCCACGAGCAGTACTTC. Its protein product is CASSPSGHEQYF.

Here the CDR3 DNA reads TGTGCCAGCAGCTTATCGGGACAGGGTGGGGGCACTGAAGCTTTCTTT. Protein sequence: CASSLSGQGGGTEAFF. V is TRBV7-9 and J is TRBJ1-1; 9 nucleotides match TRBD1. This CDR3 is 16 amino acids long. Trimming took 2 bases from V and 4 from J; bases not matched to a gene: 8. The germline V gene encodes CDR1 SEHNR and CDR2 FQNEAQ (reference sequence).

V usage is TRBV19 and J usage is TRBJ1-1, with 7 bases aligning to TRBD1. This CDR3 has 16 amino acids. The germline V gene encodes CDR1 LNHDA and CDR2 SQIVND (reference sequence). The junction had 13 bases not matched to a gene; V was cut back by 9 bases and J by 0 bases. The CDR3 nucleotides are TGTGCCAGCAGTGGGGGGGCGACAGGGATGAACACTGAAGCTTTCTTT. This translates into CASSGGATGMNTEAFF.

The J gene is TRBJ2-1, the V gene TRBV6-4; 9 positions agree with TRBD2. The J segment lost 9 bases and the V segment lost 3 bases, leaving 9 bases of the junction unmatched. Germline V gene lookup returns CDR1 MRHNA and CDR2 SNTAGT. The CDR3 loop spans 15 amino acids. The CDR3 DNA reads as TGTGCCAGCAGTGATATAGCGGGGGCAGTAGGTGAGCAGTTCTTC. Amino acids: CASSDIAGAVGEQFF.

The CDR3 spells CASSPGVTQYF. The CDR3 bases are TGTGCCAGCAGCCCAGGGGTGACCCAGTACTTC. The rearrangement links TRBV9 to TRBJ2-5; possible D gene TRBD1, 6 bases. Germline V gene sequence: CDR1 SGDLS, CDR2 YYNGEE. The V end was cut by 4 bases, the J end by 7 bases, with 8 bases between. The CDR3 length is 11 residues.

This chain joins TRBV12-3 or TRBV12-4 and TRBJ2-2; D not resolved. The CDR3 is 13 residues long. The V end lost 9 bases, the J end lost 3 bases, and 11 bases lay between the germline ends. This CDR3 reads CASRLWDTGELFF. CDR3 in DNA: TGTGCCAGTCGGTTGTGGGACACCGGGGAGCTGTTTTTT.

The chain couples TRBV7-2 to TRBJ2-5, with TRBD1 matching over 7 bases. The CDR3 spans 15 residues. The trim removed 1 base at V and 1 base at J, leaving 3 bases unmatched. Germline V gives CDR1 SGHTA, CDR2 FQGNSA. As DNA, the CDR3 is TGTGCCAGCAGCTTAGGGGGACAGAGCCAAGAGACCCAGTACTTC. It encodes CASSLGGQSQETQYF.

Only one count was recorded for this clone. The gene calls are TRBV7-9 and TRBJ2-7; TRBD2 matches at 9 bases. The germline V gene has CDR1 SEHNR and CDR2 FQNEAQ (reference sequence). J lost 3 bases, V lost 5 bases, and 5 bases had no gene match. The CDR3 runs 14 residues. CDR3 sequence reads: CASSPSGGFYEQYF. The CDR3 region has the DNA TGTGCCAGCAGCCCCAGCGGGGGGTTCTACGAGCAGTACTTC. The full variable domain, completed using reference TRBV7-9 and TRBJ2-7, is DTGVSQNPRHKITKRGQNVTFRCDPISEHNRLYWYRQTLGQGPEFLTYFQNEAQLEKSRLLSDRFSAERPKGSFSTLEIQRTEQGDSAMYLCASSPSGGFYEQYFGPGTRLTVT.

CDR3 protein: CASSRIRGSNQPQHF. The CDR3 DNA sequence: TGTGCCAGCAGTCGAATCAGGGGATCCAATCAGCCCCAGCATTTT. This chain joins TRBV6-5 and TRBJ1-5, with a weak D call TRBD1 (6 bases). The CDR3 spans 15 residues. The germline V gene has CDR1 MNHEY and CDR2 SVGAGI. Trimming removed 5 bases from V and 3 bases from J, with 14 bases in between.

CDR3 sequence reads: CASSKASGGRTGELFF. The DNA for the CDR3 is TGTGCCAGCAGCAAAGCTAGCGGGGGTCGCACCGGGGAGCTGTTTTTT. The chain links TRBV9 to TRBJ2-2; 10 nucleotides line up with TRBD2. Germline V gene sequence: CDR1 SGDLS, CDR2 YYNGEE. V lost 4 bases, J lost 4 bases, and 7 bases stayed unmatched. This CDR3 region has 16 residues.

The chain uses TRBV20-1 and TRBJ1-4; D uncertain. V was clipped by 3 bases and J by 4 bases, with 3 bases between them. CDR1 is DFQATT, CDR2 SNEGSKA, per germline (reference sequence). CDR3 size: 11 residues. In nucleotides, the CDR3 is TGCAGTGCTAGTTTTAATGAAAAACTGTTTTTT. This gives the protein CSASFNEKLFF.

The chain links TRBV9 to TRBJ2-2, with 10 nucleotides matching TRBD1. The CDR3 length is 17 residues. The germline V gene encodes CDR1 SGDLS and CDR2 YYNGEE. The junction had 8 bases not matched to a gene; V was cut back by 4 bases and J by 2 bases. CDR3: CASSIRGTGDNTGELFF. CDR3 in DNA: TGTGCCAGCAGCATTCGCGGGACAGGGGACAACACCGGGGAGCTGTTTTTT.

The chain couples TRBV7-9 to TRBJ2-1; D is unresolved. This CDR3 contains 15 residues. The V gene's germline CDR1 is SEHNR and CDR2 FQNEAQ (reference sequence). Trimming took off 8 bases at V and 2 bases at J, with 16 bases between the two ends. The CDR3 region is CASGPRSDTYNEQFF. In DNA, the CDR3 is TGTGCCAGCGGGCCGCGAAGCGACACCTACAATGAGCAGTTCTTC. The complete variable domain, with remaining parts taken from reference TRBV7-9 and TRBJ2-1, reads DTGVSQNPRHKITKRGQNVTFRCDPISEHNRLYWYRQTLGQGPEFLTYFQNEAQLEKSRLLSDRFSAERPKGSFSTLEIQRTEQGDSAMYLCASGPRSDTYNEQFFGPGTRLTVL.